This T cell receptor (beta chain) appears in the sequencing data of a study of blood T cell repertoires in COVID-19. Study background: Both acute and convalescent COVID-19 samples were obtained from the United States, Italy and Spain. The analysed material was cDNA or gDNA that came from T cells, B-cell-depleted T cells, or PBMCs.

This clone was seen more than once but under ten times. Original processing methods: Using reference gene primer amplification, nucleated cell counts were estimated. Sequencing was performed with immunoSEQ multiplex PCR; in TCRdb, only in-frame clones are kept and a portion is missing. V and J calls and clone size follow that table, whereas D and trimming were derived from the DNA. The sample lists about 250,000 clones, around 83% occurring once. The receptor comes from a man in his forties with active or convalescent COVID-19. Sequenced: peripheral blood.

As DNA, the CDR3 is TGTGCCTGGAGGGAGGGACTTGGCTACACCTTC. Encoded protein: CAWREGLGYTF. The rearrangement uses TRBV30 and TRBJ1-2; a possible D gene is TRBD1 (5 bases). In germline, CDR1 is GTSNPN, CDR2 SVGIG (reference sequence). V was trimmed by 3 bases and J by 7 bases, leaving 9 bases between them. This CDR3 comprises 11 residues.